The entry that follows covers one TCR beta chain sequence. Its antigen remains undetermined. Base qualities are not recorded, but no much larger clone differs from it by a single base. The data were taken from a study of blood T cell repertoires in COVID-19 (dated by TCRdb to 2018 to 2021). Background for the entire study: The collaborator samples originated in the United States, Italy and Spain and spanned the acute and convalescent phases of COVID-19. The material from the prospective study consisted of cDNA or gDNA derived from T cells, B-cell-depleted T cells, or PBMCs. The dataset comprised deeply sampled blood TCRbeta repertoires from subjects exposed to, actively infected with, or recovered from COVID-19. The repertoires were released in a freely available public database meant as a resource for research on the immune response to SARS-CoV-2. Samples were obtained from the ongoing ImmuneRACE study (first 160 participants) and from 1,254 subjects provided by 6 global collaborators. A de-identified subject ID, COVID-19 status, age in years and sex were almost always included in the sample metadata. HLA class I and class II types, where available, came from metadata supplied by the sample provider rather than from assay-based typing. Beyond this particular receptor, the publication reports: The quantity of clinical and demographic metadata differed by source and by participant and was supplied without curation.

The immunoSEQ Assay, a bias-controlled multiplex PCR, was used to amplify TCRbeta CDR3 regions from genomic DNA. In the source study's methods: The number of nucleated cells in each sample was estimated by amplification of reference gene primers within the assay. Sequence reads were collapsed and filtered to measure the absolute abundance of every unique TCRbeta CDR3 rearrangement. For each sample, productive Simpson clonality was calculated as the square root of Simpson's diversity index over productive rearrangements. TCRdb holds this immuneACCESS table with in-frame rearrangements only. Some clones are missing; in checked studies, unresolved V genes explain under half, and the rest has no known cause. Clonal size and the V and J genes are those of that table, whereas D and trimming came from the DNA. This sample comprises some 220,000 clones, around 84% of them detected only once. The top ten hold about 3% of the sample.

Sequences SQVTM (CDR1) and ANQGSEA (CDR2) are obtained from the germline V gene. Including the terminal cysteine and phenylalanine, the CDR3 comprises 17 residues. Only the CDR3 DNA stays, 51 bases, in frame from base 1. V has 3 bases trimmed and J has 0 bases trimmed; junction bases matching no gene number 7. Another Seattle source contributed samples from volunteer blood donors who had recovered from COVID-19. Each collaborating institution followed its own protocols to collect whole blood in K2EDTA tubes. Collaborator samples were shipped for TCRbeta analysis as frozen whole blood, isolated PBMCs, or DNA extracted from either sample type.

The sequence joins TRBV29-1 to TRBJ2-1; 11 nucleotides in the junction match TRBD2. Sequencing was done on a sample of peripheral blood. The sequence was obtained from a man in his fifties who had recovered from COVID-19. The CDR3: CSVDGLAGGVSYNEQFF. The DNA is as follows: TGCAGCGTTGACGGCCTAGCGGGAGGCGTCTCCTACAATGAGCAGTTCTTC.